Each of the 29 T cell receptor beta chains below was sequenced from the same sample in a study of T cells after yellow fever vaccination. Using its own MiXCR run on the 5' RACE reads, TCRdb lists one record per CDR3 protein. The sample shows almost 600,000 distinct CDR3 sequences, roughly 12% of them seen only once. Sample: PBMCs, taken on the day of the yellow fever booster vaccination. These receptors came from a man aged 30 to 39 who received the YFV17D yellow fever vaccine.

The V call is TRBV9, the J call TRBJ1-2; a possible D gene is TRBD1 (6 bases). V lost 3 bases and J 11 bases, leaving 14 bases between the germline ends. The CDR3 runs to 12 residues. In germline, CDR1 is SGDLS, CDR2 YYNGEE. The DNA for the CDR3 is TGTGCCAGCAGCGGAACAGGGATGAGGTACACCTTC. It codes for CASSGTGMRYTF.

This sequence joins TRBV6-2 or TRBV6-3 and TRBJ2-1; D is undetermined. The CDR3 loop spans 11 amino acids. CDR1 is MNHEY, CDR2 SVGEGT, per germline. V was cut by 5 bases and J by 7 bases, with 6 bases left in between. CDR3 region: CASSIKNEQFF. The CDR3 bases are TGTGCCAGCAGTATCAAAAATGAGCAGTTCTTC.

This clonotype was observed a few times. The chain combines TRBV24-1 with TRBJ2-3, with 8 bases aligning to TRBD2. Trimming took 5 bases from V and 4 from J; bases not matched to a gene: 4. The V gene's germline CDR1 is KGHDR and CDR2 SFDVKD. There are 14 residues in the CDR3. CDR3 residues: CATSAGAGADTQYF. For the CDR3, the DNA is TGTGCCACCAGTGCTGGAGCGGGAGCAGATACGCAGTATTTT.

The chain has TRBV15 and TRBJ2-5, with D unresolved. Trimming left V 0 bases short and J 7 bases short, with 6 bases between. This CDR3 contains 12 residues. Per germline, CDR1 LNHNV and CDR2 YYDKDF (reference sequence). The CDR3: CATSRETVTQYF. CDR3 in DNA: TGTGCCACCAGCAGAGAGACGGTGACCCAGTACTTC. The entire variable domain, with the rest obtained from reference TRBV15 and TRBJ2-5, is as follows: DAMVIQNPRYQVTQFGKPVTLSCSQTLNHNVMYWYQQKSSQAPKLLFHYYDKDFNNEADTPDNFQSRRPNTSFCFLDIRSPGLGDTAMYLCATSRETVTQYFGPGTRLLVL.

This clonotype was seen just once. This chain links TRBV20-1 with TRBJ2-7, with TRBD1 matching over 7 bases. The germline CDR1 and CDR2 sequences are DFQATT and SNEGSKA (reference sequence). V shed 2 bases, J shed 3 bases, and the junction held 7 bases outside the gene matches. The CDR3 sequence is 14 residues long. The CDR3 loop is CSARSNRGFYEQYF. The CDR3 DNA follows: TGCAGTGCTAGATCGAACAGGGGCTTCTACGAGCAGTACTTC.

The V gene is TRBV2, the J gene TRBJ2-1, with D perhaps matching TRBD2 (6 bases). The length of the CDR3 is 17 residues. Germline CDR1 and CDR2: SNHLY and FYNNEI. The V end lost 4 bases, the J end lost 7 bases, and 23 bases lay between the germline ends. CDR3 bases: TGTGCCAGCAGTGGGTTCCTGACTAGTAGACGTACGAATGAGCAGTTCTTC. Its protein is CASSGFLTSRRTNEQFF.

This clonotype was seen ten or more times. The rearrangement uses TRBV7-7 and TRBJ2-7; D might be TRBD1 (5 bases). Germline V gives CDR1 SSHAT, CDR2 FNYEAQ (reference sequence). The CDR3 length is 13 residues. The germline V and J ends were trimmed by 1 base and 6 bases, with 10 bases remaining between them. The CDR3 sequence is CASSLDAGREQYF. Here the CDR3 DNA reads TGTGCCAGCAGCTTAGACGCAGGGCGCGAGCAGTACTTC. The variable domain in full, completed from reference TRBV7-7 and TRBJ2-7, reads GAGVSQSPRYKVTKRGQDVTLRCDPISSHATLYWYQQALGQGPEFLTYFNYEAQPDKSGLPSDRFSAERPEGSISTLTIQRTEQRDSAMYRCASSLDAGREQYFGPGTRLTVT.

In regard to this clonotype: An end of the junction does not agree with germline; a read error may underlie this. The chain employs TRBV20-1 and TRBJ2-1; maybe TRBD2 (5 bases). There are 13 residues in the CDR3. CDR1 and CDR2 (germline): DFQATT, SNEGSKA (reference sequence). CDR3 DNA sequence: TGCGGTGCTAGCCGGGCGATTCGGAATGAGCAGTTCTTC. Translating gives CGASRAIRNEQFF.

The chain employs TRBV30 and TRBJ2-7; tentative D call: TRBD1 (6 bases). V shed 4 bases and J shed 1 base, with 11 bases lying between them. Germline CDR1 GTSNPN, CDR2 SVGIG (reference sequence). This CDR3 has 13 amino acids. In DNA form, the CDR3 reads TGTGCCTGGACAGGGGACGTTTCCTACGAGCAGTACTTC. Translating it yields CAWTGDVSYEQYF.

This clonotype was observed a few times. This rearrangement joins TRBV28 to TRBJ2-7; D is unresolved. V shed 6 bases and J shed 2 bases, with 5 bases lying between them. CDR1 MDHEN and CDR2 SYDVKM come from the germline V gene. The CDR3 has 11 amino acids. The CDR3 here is CASRQTYEQYF. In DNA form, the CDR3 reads TGTGCCAGCAGGCAGACCTACGAGCAGTACTTC.

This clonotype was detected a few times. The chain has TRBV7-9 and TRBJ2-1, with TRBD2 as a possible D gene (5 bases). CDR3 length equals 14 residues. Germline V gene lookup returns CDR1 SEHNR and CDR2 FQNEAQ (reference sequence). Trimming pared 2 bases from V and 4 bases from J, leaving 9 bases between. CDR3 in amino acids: CASSLSTTYNEQFF. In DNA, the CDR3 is TGTGCCAGCAGCTTATCGACTACATACAATGAGCAGTTCTTC.

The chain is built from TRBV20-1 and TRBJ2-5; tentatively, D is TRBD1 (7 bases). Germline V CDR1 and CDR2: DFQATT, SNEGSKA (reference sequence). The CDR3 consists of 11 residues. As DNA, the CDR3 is TGCACCGGGGGACAGCAAGAGACCCAGTACTTC. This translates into CTGGQQETQYF.

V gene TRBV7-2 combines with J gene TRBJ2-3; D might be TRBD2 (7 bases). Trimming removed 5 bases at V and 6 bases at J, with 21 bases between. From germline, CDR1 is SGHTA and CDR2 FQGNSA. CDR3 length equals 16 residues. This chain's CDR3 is CASSARTSRGGDTQYF. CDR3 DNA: TGTGCCAGCAGCGCCAGGACTAGTAGGGGGGGGGATACGCAGTATTTT.

The CDR3 nucleotides read TGCGCCAGCAGCCAAGAGAGGGTCACCGGGGAGCTGTTTTTT. Translating gives CASSQERVTGELFF. V is TRBV4-3 and J is TRBJ2-2; D perhaps matches TRBD2 (5 bases). The ends were cut back, 0 bases at V and 4 bases at J, with 6 bases in the middle. The V gene's germline CDR1 is LGHNA and CDR2 YSLEER. The CDR3 runs 14 residues.

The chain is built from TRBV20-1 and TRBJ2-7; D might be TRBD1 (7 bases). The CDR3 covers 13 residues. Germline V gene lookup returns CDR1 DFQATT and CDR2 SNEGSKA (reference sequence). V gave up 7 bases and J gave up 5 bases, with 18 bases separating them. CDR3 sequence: CSVYQGGADEQYF. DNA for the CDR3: TGCAGTGTTTACCAGGGGGGAGCAGACGAGCAGTACTTC.

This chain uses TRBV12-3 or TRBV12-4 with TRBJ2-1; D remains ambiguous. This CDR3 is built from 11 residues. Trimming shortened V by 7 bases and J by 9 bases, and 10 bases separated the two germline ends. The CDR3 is CASTSLGEQFF. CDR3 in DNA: TGTGCCAGCACCTCCTTAGGTGAGCAGTTCTTC.

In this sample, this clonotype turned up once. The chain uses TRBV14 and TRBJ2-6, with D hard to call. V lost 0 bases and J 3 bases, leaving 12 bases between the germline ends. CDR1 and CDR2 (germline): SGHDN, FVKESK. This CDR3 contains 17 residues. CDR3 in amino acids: CASSQDPAYLGANVLTF. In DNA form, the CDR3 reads TGTGCCAGCAGCCAAGACCCGGCGTACCTTGGGGCCAACGTCCTGACTTTC.

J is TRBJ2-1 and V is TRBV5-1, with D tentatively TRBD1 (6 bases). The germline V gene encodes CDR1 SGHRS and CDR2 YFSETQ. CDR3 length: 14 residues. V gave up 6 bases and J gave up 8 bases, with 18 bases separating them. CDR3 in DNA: TGCGCCAGCACCGGTCAGGGGCTTTGGGATGAGCAGTTCTTC. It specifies CASTGQGLWDEQFF.

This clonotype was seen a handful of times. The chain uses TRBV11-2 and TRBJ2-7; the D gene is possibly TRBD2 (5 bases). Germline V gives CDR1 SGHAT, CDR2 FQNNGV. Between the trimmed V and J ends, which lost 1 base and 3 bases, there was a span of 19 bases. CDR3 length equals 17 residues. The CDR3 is CASSLVASGRANYEQYF. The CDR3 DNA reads TGTGCCAGCAGCTTAGTGGCCTCGGGAAGGGCAAACTACGAGCAGTACTTC. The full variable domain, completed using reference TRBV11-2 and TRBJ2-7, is EAGVAQSPRYKIIEKRQSVAFWCNPISGHATLYWYQQILGQGPKLLIQFQNNGVVDDSQLPKDRFSAERLKGVDSTLKIQPAKLEDSAVYLCASSLVASGRANYEQYFGPGTRLTVT.

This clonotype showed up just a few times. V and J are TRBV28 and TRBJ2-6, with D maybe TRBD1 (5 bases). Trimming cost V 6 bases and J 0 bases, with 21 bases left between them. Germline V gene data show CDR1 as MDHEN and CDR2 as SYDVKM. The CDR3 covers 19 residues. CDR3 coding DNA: TGTGCCAGCAGGAAATTGTCAGGGCAGGAAGCCTCTGGGGCCAACGTCCTGACTTTC. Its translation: CASRKLSGQEASGANVLTF.

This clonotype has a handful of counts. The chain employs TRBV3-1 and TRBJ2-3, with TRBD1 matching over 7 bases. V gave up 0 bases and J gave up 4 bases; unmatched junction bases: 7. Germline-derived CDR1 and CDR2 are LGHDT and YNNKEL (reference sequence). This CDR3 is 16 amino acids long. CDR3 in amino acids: CASSQDGTVYPDTQYF. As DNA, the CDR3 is TGTGCCAGCAGCCAAGATGGGACAGTGTACCCAGATACGCAGTATTTT.

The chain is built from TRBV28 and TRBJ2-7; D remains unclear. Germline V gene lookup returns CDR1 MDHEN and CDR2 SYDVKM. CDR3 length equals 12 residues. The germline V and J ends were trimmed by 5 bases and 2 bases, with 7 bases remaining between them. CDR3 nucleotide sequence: TGTGCCAGCAGTGTCCGACCCTACGAGCAGTACTTC. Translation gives CASSVRPYEQYF.

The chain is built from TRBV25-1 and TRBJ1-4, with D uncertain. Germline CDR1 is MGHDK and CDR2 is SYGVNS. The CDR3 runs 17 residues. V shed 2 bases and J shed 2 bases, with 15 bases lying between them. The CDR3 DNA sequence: TGTGCCAGCAGTGAAGTGCCCACGGAGTCTACTAATGAAAAACTGTTTTTT. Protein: CASSEVPTESTNEKLFF.

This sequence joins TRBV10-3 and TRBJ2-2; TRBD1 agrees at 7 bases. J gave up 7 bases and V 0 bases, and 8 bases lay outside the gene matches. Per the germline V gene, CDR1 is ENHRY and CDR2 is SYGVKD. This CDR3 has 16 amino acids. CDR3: CAISESVGTVNGELFF. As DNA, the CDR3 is TGTGCCATCAGTGAGTCGGTTGGGACAGTAAACGGGGAGCTGTTTTTT.

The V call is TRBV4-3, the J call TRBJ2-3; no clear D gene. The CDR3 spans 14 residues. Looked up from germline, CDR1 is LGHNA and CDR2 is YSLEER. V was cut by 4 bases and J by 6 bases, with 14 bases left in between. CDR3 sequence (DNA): TGCGCCAGCAGCCCTACCCTCCTTGGGGATACGCAGTATTTT. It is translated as CASSPTLLGDTQYF.

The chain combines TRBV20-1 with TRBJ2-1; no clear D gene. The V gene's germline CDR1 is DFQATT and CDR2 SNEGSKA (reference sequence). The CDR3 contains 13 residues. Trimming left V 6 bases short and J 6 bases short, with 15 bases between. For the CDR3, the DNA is TGCAGTGCATCATCGGACCGGAGCAATGAGCAGTTCTTC. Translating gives CSASSDRSNEQFF.

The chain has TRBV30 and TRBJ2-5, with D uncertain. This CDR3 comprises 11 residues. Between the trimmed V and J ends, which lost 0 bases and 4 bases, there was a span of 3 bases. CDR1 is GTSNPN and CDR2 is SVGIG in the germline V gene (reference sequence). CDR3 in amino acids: CAWSVIETQYF. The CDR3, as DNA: TGTGCCTGGAGTGTGATAGAGACCCAGTACTTC.

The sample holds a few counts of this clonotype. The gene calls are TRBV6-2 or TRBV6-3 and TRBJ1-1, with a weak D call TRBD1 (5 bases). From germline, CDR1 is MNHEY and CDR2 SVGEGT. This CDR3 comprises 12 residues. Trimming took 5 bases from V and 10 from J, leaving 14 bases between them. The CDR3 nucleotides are TGTGCCAGCAGTAACCCGGGACCGGGAGCTTTCTTT. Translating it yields CASSNPGPGAFF.

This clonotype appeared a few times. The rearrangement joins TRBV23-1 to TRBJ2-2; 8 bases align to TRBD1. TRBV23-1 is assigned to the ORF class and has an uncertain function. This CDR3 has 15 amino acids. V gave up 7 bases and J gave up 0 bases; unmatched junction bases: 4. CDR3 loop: CASTLQGANTGELFF. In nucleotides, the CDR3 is TGCGCCAGCACCCTACAGGGGGCGAACACCGGGGAGCTGTTTTTT.